The 9 T cell receptor beta chains below all came from one sample that was sequenced in a study of breast tumors, draining lymph nodes, adjacent tissues. Axillary draining lymph nodes of breast cancer patients supplied the node samples. One entry per CDR3 protein results from TCRdb running MiXCR on the multiplex PCR reads. The sample holds around 110,000 distinct CDR3 sequences, around 30% seen once. Material for sequencing was axillary lymph node tissue. The receptors shown here come from a female donor with breast cancer. Some clones in this sample may be carry-over from other donors' samples.

This clonotype appeared many times. In nucleotides, the CDR3 is TGCAGTGCTAGATCGCAGGGGGGCCTCTCCTACAATGAGCAGTTCTTC. Protein sequence: CSARSQGGLSYNEQFF. The chain combines TRBV20-1 with TRBJ2-1, with D perhaps TRBD1 (7 bases). Germline values: CDR1 DFQATT, CDR2 SNEGSKA (reference sequence). The CDR3 covers 16 residues. Trimming took 2 bases from V and 0 from J, leaving 14 bases between them.

This clonotype came up many times. The junction differs from germline at one of its ends, possibly a read error. The chain employs TRBV6-5 and TRBJ2-3, with a possible D match to TRBD1 (6 bases). Germline lookup yields CDR1 MNHEY and CDR2 SVGAGI. The CDR3 length is 15 residues. The CDR3 protein is CASSHSRQGPDTQYF. The CDR3 DNA sequence: TGTGCCAGCAGTCACTCGAGGCAGGGGCCAGATACGCAGTATTTT.

This clonotype was counted many times. This may be a read error, as it is one base from a much larger clone. The chain couples TRBV20-1 to TRBJ2-7; 7 nucleotides match TRBD2. The CDR3 runs 11 residues. CDR1 is DFQATT and CDR2 is SNEGSKA in the germline V gene (reference sequence). The CDR3 DNA is TGCAGTGCTAGAGGGGACTACGAGCAGTCCTTC. Amino acid sequence: CSARGDYEQSF.

This clonotype was picked up many times. The CDR3 DNA is TGCAGTGCTAGAGCCGACTACAACTCCTACAATGAGCAGTTCTTC. It is translated as CSARADYNSYNEQFF. The chain uses TRBV20-1 and TRBJ2-1; D is possibly TRBD2 (5 bases). The ends were cut back, 1 base at V and 0 bases at J, with 10 bases in the middle. Germline V gene data show CDR1 as DFQATT and CDR2 as SNEGSKA (reference sequence). The CDR3 length is 15 residues.

At least ten counts were recorded for this clonotype. This chain uses TRBV11-2 with TRBJ2-1; D possibly corresponds to TRBD2 (6 bases). The CDR3 runs to 15 residues. V was shortened by 0 bases and J by 4 bases, with 10 bases between the two germline ends. Germline V gene sequence: CDR1 SGHAT, CDR2 FQNNGV. The CDR3 coding sequence is TGTGCCAGCAGCTTAGAACTAGCAGATTACAATGAGCAGTTCTTC. This gives the protein CASSLELADYNEQFF.

This clonotype was picked up a small number of times. This clone may be a read error of a much larger clone one base away. The chain joins TRBV6-5 to TRBJ1-6, with D possibly matching TRBD1 (5 bases). The CDR3 length is 17 residues. Trimming took off 4 bases at V and 0 bases at J, with 13 bases between the two ends. Per the germline V gene, CDR1 is MNHEY and CDR2 is SVGAGI. The CDR3 protein is CASSSPPTGSYNSPLHF. In DNA, the CDR3 is TGTGCCAGCAGTTCCCCCCCTACAGGCTCCTATAATTCACCCCTCCACTTT.

V is TRBV15 and J is TRBJ2-6, with D unresolved. The V end lost 0 bases, the J end lost 3 bases, and 9 bases lay between the germline ends. Germline-derived CDR1 and CDR2 are LNHNV and YYDKDF (reference sequence). There are 16 residues in the CDR3. CDR3 coding DNA: TGTGCCACCAGCAGAGAGGGAAGTAGTGGGGCCAACGTCCTGACTTTC. This encodes CATSREGSSGANVLTF.

This clonotype was seen repeatedly, ten times or more. An end of the junction differs from the germline gene, which may be a read error. The rearrangement joins TRBV6-2 or TRBV6-3 to TRBJ1-5; TRBD1 might be the D (6 bases). The CDR3 has 14 residues. CDR1 MNHEY and CDR2 SVGEGT come from the germline V gene. The CDR3 here is CASSHSKGGQPQHF. DNA for the CDR3: TGTGCCAGCAGTCACTCGAAGGGGGGGCAGCCCCAGCATTTT.

As to this clonotype: A much larger clonotype is one base distant, so this may be a read error. This chain uses TRBV11-2 with TRBJ2-5; 9 bases are shared with TRBD2. The J segment lost 5 bases and the V segment lost 1 base, leaving 11 bases of the junction unmatched. The CDR3 is 17 amino acids. Germline V lookup: CDR1 SGHAT, CDR2 FQNNGV. CDR3 residues: CASSLGTSARAWETQYF. CDR3 DNA: TGTGCCAGCAGCTTAGGGACTAGCGCGAGGGCCTGGGAGACCCAGTACTTC.